This T cell receptor (beta chain) was captured by sequencing in a study of identical twins. General observations from the study: Weaker excess twin sharing was seen among beta out-of-frame sequences. While abundant cord blood beta clonotypes carried fewer insertions, memory repertoires showed no such pattern.

This clonotype was picked up a small number of times. Its matching antigen is unknown. The CDR3 loop spans 18 amino acids. V shed 0 bases, J shed 7 bases, and the junction held 8 bases outside the gene matches. A universal primer binding site was introduced by template switching. The final cDNA contained unique molecular identifiers. TCRdb called the 5' RACE reads again in MiXCR, with one record for every CDR3 protein. The sample includes around 550,000 distinct CDR3 sequences, approximately 14% of them seen just once. Another study also made use of these data, one on yellow fever vaccine responses in identical twins.

The sequenced material came from CD4+ T cells sorted from blood. The chain uses TRBV12-3 or TRBV12-4 and TRBJ2-1; 14 positions match TRBD2. The sequence was collected from a woman between 18 and 30 years old in good health. The CDR3 DNA sequence: TGTGCCAGCAGTTTAGCGGGACTAGCGGGGGCCCCGAGGAATGAGCAGTTCTTC. It is translated as CASSLAGLAGAPRNEQFF.